Below, 19 T cell receptor beta chains from the same sample are listed, as sequenced in a study of blood T cells in healthy people across ages. Using a J-beta primer mix together with a sample-barcoded 5' primer, a second PCR was run for about 6 to 11 cycles. MiXCR was run by TCRdb on the 5' RACE reads, yielding one entry per CDR3 protein. The top ten clones hold 30% to 45% of a sample with about 640,000 distinct CDR3 sequences, roughly 50% of them seen once. Sequencing was carried out using blood. The origin of the receptors is a man aged 55-75 years in good health.

This clonotype was seen only a few times. J is TRBJ1-4 and V is TRBV29-1, with a tentative D call TRBD1 (6 bases). This CDR3 region has 13 residues. CDR1 is SQVTM and CDR2 is ANQGSEA in the germline V gene. V lost 2 bases, J lost 5 bases, and 9 bases lay in between. The CDR3 spells CSVEKGENEKLFF. The CDR3 nucleotides are TGCAGCGTTGAAAAGGGGGAGAATGAAAAACTGTTTTTT. Full variable domain (rest looked up from reference TRBV29-1 and TRBJ1-4): SAVISQKPSRDICQRGTSLTIQCQVDSQVTMMFWYRQQPGQSLTLIATANQGSEATYESGFVIDKFPISRPNLTFSTLTVSNMSPEDSSIYLCSVEKGENEKLFFGSGTQLSVL.

About this clonotype: A read error is possible here, since a much larger clone lies one base away. J is TRBJ2-1 and V is TRBV3-1; D may be TRBD2 (7 bases). Germline V gene data show CDR1 as LGHDT and CDR2 as YNNKEL (reference sequence). The CDR3 is 15 amino acids. V shed 0 bases and J shed 2 bases, with 8 bases lying between them. The CDR3 spells CASSQERGPYNEQFF. The CDR3 DNA sequence: TGTGCCAGCAGCCAAGAGCGGGGGCCCTACAATGAGCAGTTCTTC.

This chain connects TRBV12-3 or TRBV12-4 to TRBJ1-1, with 8 bases matching TRBD1. J lost 4 bases, V lost 6 bases, and 7 bases had no gene match. The CDR3 length is 14 residues. CDR3 residues: CASRIQGGPTEAFF. The DNA for the CDR3 is TGTGCCAGCAGGATACAGGGGGGACCCACTGAAGCTTTCTTT.

A remark on this clonotype: Sequence at one end of the junction differs from germline and may be a read error. This sequence joins TRBV28 and TRBJ2-5; 7 bases match TRBD1. The DNA end favors TRBJ2-7, so the J call may be wrong. The germline CDR1 and CDR2 sequences are MDHEN and SYDVKM. The CDR3 length is 14 residues. CDR3 sequence (DNA): TGTGCCAGCACCCTAGGGGGCAGTTCCTTCGAGCAGTACTTC. It specifies CASTLGGSSFEQYF.

The rearrangement uses TRBV18 and TRBJ2-7, with D possibly TRBD2 on 7 matching bases. V lost 2 bases and J 4 bases, leaving 15 bases between the germline ends. CDR1 and CDR2 (germline): KGHSH, LQKENI. The CDR3 is 15 amino acids. CDR3 bases: TGTGCCAGCTCACCAGGCTCGGGGGGCGGGTACGAGCAGTACTTC. This translates into CASSPGSGGGYEQYF.

The V call is TRBV12-3 or TRBV12-4, the J call TRBJ2-7; perhaps TRBD1 as D (7 bases). The CDR3 has 15 amino acids. Trimming removed 1 base at V and 2 bases at J, with 12 bases between. The CDR3 spells CASSLDQGGTYEQYF. Written as DNA, the CDR3 is TGTGCCAGCAGTTTAGACCAGGGGGGTACCTACGAGCAGTACTTC.

This chain joins TRBV20-1 and TRBJ1-4; 8 positions agree with TRBD1. The ends lost 0 bases at V and 3 bases at J; junction bases unmatched: 9. Germline V gene sequence: CDR1 DFQATT, CDR2 SNEGSKA (reference sequence). The CDR3 consists of 17 residues. The CDR3 reads CSARDTLGQGSNEKLFF. The CDR3 region has the DNA TGCAGTGCTAGAGATACCCTCGGACAGGGCTCTAATGAAAAACTGTTTTTT.

V gene TRBV5-4 combines with J gene TRBJ1-2; D not certain. CDR1 and CDR2 (germline): SGHNT, YYREEE (reference sequence). The CDR3 is made up of 14 amino acids. Trimming pared 2 bases from V and 6 bases from J, leaving 14 bases between. The CDR3 here is CASSFSVGVNGYTF. CDR3 DNA: TGTGCCAGCAGCTTTTCGGTGGGCGTCAATGGCTACACCTTC.

This clonotype occurred a few times. V and J are TRBV3-1 and TRBJ1-1; the D gene is possibly TRBD1 (6 bases). Trimming removed 4 bases from V and 4 bases from J, with 13 bases in between. The CDR3 runs 14 residues. The germline V gene has CDR1 LGHDT and CDR2 YNNKEL (reference sequence). CDR3 protein: CASSRTVSSTEAFF. For the CDR3, the DNA is TGTGCCAGCAGCCGGACAGTTTCTAGCACTGAAGCTTTCTTT.

This clonotype has a single count. The genes are TRBV4-1 and TRBJ2-7; D remains ambiguous. CDR3 length: 14 residues. CDR1 is MGHRA, CDR2 YSYEKL, per germline. V lost 0 bases to trimming and J lost 6 bases, with 12 bases between them. The CDR3 DNA sequence: TGCGCCAGCAGCCAAGATTCGCGGCCGACCGAGCAGTACTTC. Amino acid sequence: CASSQDSRPTEQYF.

In DNA form, the CDR3 reads TGTGCCAGCAGCTTAGAGGTGGCAGGACGAGCAACTAATGAAAAACTGTTTTTT. Its translation: CASSLEVAGRATNEKLFF. The V and J genes are TRBV11-2 and TRBJ1-4, with D unclear. The CDR3 runs 18 residues. V dropped 0 bases and J dropped 0 bases, with 14 bases sitting between them. The germline V gene encodes CDR1 SGHAT and CDR2 FQNNGV.

The CDR3 region has the DNA TGTGCCGCTACCCTCAGGGTTGGCAATCAGCCCCAGCATTTT. This translates into CAATLRVGNQPQHF. V is TRBV6-7 and J is TRBJ1-5; TRBD1 is a possible D gene (5 bases). TRBV6-7 is filed as an ORF, its function uncertain. The length of the CDR3 is 14 residues. V dropped 11 bases and J dropped 2 bases, with 16 bases sitting between them.

CDR3 nucleotide sequence: TGCGCCAGCACCCCGAGCCCGGGGGCGGCTAACTATGGCTACACCTTC. Translating gives CASTPSPGAANYGYTF. This rearrangement joins TRBV4-1 to TRBJ1-2, with D perhaps matching TRBD1 (6 bases). From germline, CDR1 is MGHRA and CDR2 YSYEKL. V was trimmed by 7 bases and J by 0 bases, leaving 18 bases between them. The CDR3 totals 16 residues.

The chain has TRBV5-1 and TRBJ2-1; 13 nucleotides match TRBD2. CDR1 and CDR2 (germline): SGHRS, YFSETQ. This CDR3 is 13 amino acids long. V shed 0 bases and J 15 bases; nucleotides not matched to a gene: 3. In DNA, the CDR3 is TGCGCCAGCAGCTTGGAACTAGCGGGGGGGCGGTTCTTC. As protein: CASSLELAGGRFF.

This clonotype was found a few times. The CDR3 loop is CARGQHQETQYF. DNA for the CDR3: TGTGCCAGGGGGCAGCACCAAGAGACCCAGTACTTC. The gene calls are TRBV2 and TRBJ2-5, with a weak D call TRBD1 (5 bases). V was trimmed by 9 bases and J by 0 bases, leaving 8 bases between them. CDR1 SNHLY and CDR2 FYNNEI come from the germline V gene. The CDR3 sequence is 12 residues long.

The chain recombines TRBV25-1 with TRBJ2-3, with TRBD1 as a possible D gene (6 bases). Germline CDR1 and CDR2: MGHDK and SYGVNS. Deletions cut 2 bases from V and 6 bases from J, with 12 bases between. There are 14 residues in the CDR3. The CDR3 nucleotides are TGTGCCAGCAGTGAACCAGGGGTTGACGATACGCAGTATTTT. It is translated as CASSEPGVDDTQYF.

This clonotype was observed a single time. The V gene is TRBV5-1, the J gene TRBJ2-3; no reliable D call. CDR1 and CDR2 from the germline V gene are SGHRS and YFSETQ. The V gene lost 5 bases and the J gene lost 1 base, with 11 bases spanning the gap. The CDR3 has 14 amino acids. For the CDR3, the DNA is TGCGCCAGCAGATATGACGCCCGCACAGATACGCAGTATTTT. This encodes CASRYDARTDTQYF.

The rearrangement uses TRBV27 and TRBJ2-6; maybe TRBD1 (5 bases). From germline, CDR1 is MNHEY and CDR2 SMNVEV (reference sequence). V lost 5 bases to trimming and J lost 2 bases, with 10 bases between them. The CDR3 loop spans 15 amino acids. The CDR3 sequence is CASSISGTGANVLTF. The CDR3 nucleotides are TGTGCCAGCAGTATCTCAGGGACTGGGGCCAACGTCCTGACTTTC.

The gene calls are TRBV5-1 and TRBJ2-5; TRBD2 agrees at 12 bases. This CDR3 is built from 16 residues. V lost 3 bases and J lost 0; bases outside the gene matches: 3. Germline V gives CDR1 SGHRS, CDR2 YFSETQ. The CDR3 is CASSWRLAGDQETQYF. CDR3 nucleotides: TGCGCCAGCAGCTGGAGACTAGCGGGGGACCAAGAGACCCAGTACTTC.